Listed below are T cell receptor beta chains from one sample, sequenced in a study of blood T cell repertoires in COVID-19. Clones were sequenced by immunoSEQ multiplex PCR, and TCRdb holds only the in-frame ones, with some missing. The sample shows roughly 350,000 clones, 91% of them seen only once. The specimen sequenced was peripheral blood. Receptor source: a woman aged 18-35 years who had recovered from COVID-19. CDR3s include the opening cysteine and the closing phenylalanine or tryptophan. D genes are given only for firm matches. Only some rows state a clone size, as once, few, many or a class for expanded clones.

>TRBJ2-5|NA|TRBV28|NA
CASSLYRGRKETQYF
TGTGCCAGCAGTCTATACCGCGGCCGAAAAGAGACCCAGTACTTC
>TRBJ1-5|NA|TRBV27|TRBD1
CASSIGTGVLQPQHF
TGTGCCAGCAGTATCGGGACAGGGGTTCTTCAGCCCCAGCATTTT
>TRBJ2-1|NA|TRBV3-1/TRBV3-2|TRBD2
CASSLTGRLAGGPGWNEQFF
TGTGCCAGCAGCCTAACCGGTCGGCTAGCGGGAGGGCCGGGGTGGAATGAGCAGTTCTTC
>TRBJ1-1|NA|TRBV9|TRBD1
CASSVWTGTNTEAFF
TGTGCCAGCAGCGTTTGGACAGGAACGAACACTGAAGCTTTCTTT
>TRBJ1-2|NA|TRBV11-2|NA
CASSLVARGAYYGYTF
TGTGCCAGCAGCTTAGTAGCGCGGGGGGCCTACTATGGCTACACCTTC
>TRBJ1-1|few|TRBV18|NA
CASSRTANTEAFF
TGTGCCAGCTCGCGGACAGCGAACACTGAAGCTTTCTTT
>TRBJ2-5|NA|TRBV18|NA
CASSPPPGGGETQYF
TGTGCCAGCTCACCACCGCCAGGGGGAGGAGAGACCCAGTACTTC
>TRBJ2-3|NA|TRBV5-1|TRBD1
CASSLVPGQSTDTQYF
TGCGCCAGCAGCTTGGTCCCGGGACAGAGCACAGATACGCAGTATTTT
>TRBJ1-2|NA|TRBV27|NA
CAVGGVGFGYTF
TGTGCGGTAGGCGGGGTCGGATTTGGCTACACCTTC
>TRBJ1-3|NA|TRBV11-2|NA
CASSWGDRSGNTIYF
TGTGCCAGCAGCTGGGGGGACCGCTCTGGAAACACCATATATTTT
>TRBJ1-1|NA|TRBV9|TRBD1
CASSAGTGGYTEAFF
TGTGCCAGCAGCGCCGGGACAGGGGGCTACACTGAAGCTTTCTTT
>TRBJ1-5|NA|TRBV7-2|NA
CASSRGSGFLEPQHF
TGTGCCAGCAGCAGAGGTAGCGGTTTTTTGGAGCCCCAGCATTTT
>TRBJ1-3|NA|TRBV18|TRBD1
CASSPERTGLAYF
TGTGCCAGCTCACCGGAGAGGACAGGTCTGGCATATTTT
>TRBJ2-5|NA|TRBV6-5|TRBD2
CASSAGTSGTETQYF
TGTGCCAGCAGCGCCGGGACTAGCGGCACAGAGACCCAGTACTTC
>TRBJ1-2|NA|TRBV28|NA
CASRKGPGNYGYTF
TGTGCCAGCAGAAAGGGGCCAGGGAACTATGGCTACACCTTC
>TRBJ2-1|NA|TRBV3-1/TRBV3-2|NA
CASSEGGAEQFF
TGTGCCAGCAGCGAGGGGGGGGCTGAGCAGTTCTTC
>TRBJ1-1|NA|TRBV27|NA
CASNPLRGMNTEAFF
TGTGCCAGCAACCCACTGCGGGGCATGAACACTGAAGCTTTCTTT
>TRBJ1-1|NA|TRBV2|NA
CASTGRTWDTEAFF
TGTGCCAGCACAGGGAGGACTTGGGACACTGAAGCTTTCTTT
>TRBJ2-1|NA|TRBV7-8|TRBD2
CASSPMSGSAGKEQFF
TGTGCCAGCAGCCCGATGAGCGGGAGCGCTGGTAAAGAGCAGTTCTTC
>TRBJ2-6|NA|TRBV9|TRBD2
CASSAGLAGGSGANVLTF
TGTGCCAGCAGCGCGGGACTAGCGGGGGGCTCTGGGGCCAACGTCCTGACTTTC
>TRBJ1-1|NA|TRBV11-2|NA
CASSSDRLNTEAFF
TGTGCCAGCAGCTCGGACAGACTGAACACTGAAGCTTTCTTT
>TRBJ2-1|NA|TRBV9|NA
CASSPYRGLNEQFF
TGTGCCAGCAGCCCGTATCGTGGACTGAATGAGCAGTTCTTC
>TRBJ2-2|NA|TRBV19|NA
CASRKTGENTGELFF
TGTGCCAGTAGGAAGACGGGGGAGAACACCGGGGAGCTGTTTTTT
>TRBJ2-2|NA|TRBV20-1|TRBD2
CSASHGLAGATGELFF
TGCAGTGCTAGTCACGGACTAGCGGGAGCTACCGGGGAGCTGTTTTTT
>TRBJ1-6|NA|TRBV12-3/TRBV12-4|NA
CASPFRVSSPLHF
TGTGCCAGCCCCTTCCGAGTAAGTTCACCCCTCCACTTT
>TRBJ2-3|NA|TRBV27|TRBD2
CASSSLAGGGDTQYF
TGTGCCAGCAGTTCCCTAGCGGGAGGGGGGGATACGCAGTATTTT
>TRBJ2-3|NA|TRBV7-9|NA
CASSLGLEPDTQYF
TGTGCCAGCAGCTTAGGACTAGAACCAGATACGCAGTATTTT
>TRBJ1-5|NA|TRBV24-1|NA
CATSEAGARNQPQHF
TGTGCCACCAGTGAAGCAGGGGCCCGCAATCAGCCCCAGCATTTT
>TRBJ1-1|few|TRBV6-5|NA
CASSYSRAGEAFF
TGTGCCAGCAGTTACTCTCGGGCAGGGGAAGCTTTCTTT
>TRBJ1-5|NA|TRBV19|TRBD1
CATEEQGARQPQHF
TGTGCCACCGAGGAACAGGGGGCTAGACAGCCCCAGCATTTT
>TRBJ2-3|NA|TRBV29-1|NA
CSVELHREGPSTRVSTDTQYF
TGCAGCGTTGAACTTCATCGGGAAGGGCCCAGTACCCGCGTTAGCACAGATACGCAGTATTTT
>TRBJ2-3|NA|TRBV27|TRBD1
CASRHTGADTQYF
TGTGCCAGCAGGCATACAGGGGCGGATACGCAGTATTTT
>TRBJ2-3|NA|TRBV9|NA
CASSVEGIEDTQYF
TGTGCCAGCAGCGTAGAGGGGATTGAAGATACGCAGTATTTT
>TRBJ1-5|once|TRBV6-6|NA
CAIRTGNQPQHF
TGTGCCATCCGGACAGGCAATCAGCCCCAGCATTTT
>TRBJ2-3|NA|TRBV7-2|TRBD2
CASSFLAEGRDTQYF
TGTGCCAGCAGCTTTCTAGCGGAGGGGAGAGATACGCAGTATTTT
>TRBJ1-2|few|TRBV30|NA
CAWSVRQGNGYTF
TGTGCCTGGAGTGTACGCCAGGGGAATGGCTACACCTTC
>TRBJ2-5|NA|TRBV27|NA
CASSGGNQETQYF
TGTGCCAGCAGTGGGGGGAACCAAGAGACCCAGTACTTC
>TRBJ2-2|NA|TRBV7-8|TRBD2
CASSIRRLAGESGELFF
TGTGCCAGCAGCATTCGTCGACTAGCGGGAGAATCCGGGGAGCTGTTTTTT
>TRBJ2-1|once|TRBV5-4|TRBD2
CASSSLAGGNEQFF
TGTGCCAGCAGCTCGCTAGCGGGAGGCAATGAGCAGTTCTTC
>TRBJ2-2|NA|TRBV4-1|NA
CASSHHIKGLNTGELFF
TGCGCCAGCAGCCACCATATTAAGGGACTGAACACCGGGGAGCTGTTTTTT
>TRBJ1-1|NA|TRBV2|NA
CASSGRTPGLWGYTEAFF
TGTGCCAGCAGTGGCAGGACTCCGGGACTGTGGGGGTACACTGAAGCTTTCTTT
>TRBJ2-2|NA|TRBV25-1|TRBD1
CASSASTGTGNTGELFF
TGTGCCAGCAGTGCCTCTACCGGGACAGGGAACACCGGGGAGCTGTTTTTT
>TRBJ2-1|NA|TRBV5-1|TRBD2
CASSLPAGVDEQFF
TGCGCCAGCAGCTTGCCAGCGGGAGTGGATGAGCAGTTCTTC
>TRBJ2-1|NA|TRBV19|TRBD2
CASSLGAGGPYNEQFF
TGTGCCAGTAGTTTAGGAGCGGGAGGGCCTTACAATGAGCAGTTCTTC
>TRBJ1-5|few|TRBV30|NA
CAWSVGGDQPQHF
TGTGCCTGGAGTGTCGGGGGGGATCAGCCCCAGCATTTT
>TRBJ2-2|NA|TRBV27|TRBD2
CASSPLAGEGTGELFF
TGTGCCAGCAGTCCACTAGCGGGAGAAGGTACCGGGGAGCTGTTTTTT
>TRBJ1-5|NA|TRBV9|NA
CASSVDGGNQPQHF
TGTGCCAGCAGCGTAGACGGGGGGAATCAGCCCCAGCATTTT
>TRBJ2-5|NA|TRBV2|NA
CASSVGATQYF
TGTGCCAGCAGTGTTGGGGCCACCCAGTACTTC
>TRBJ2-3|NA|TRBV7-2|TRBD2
CASSDPSREIGHF
TGTGCCAGCAGCGACCCTTCGCGGGAGATAGGGCATTTT
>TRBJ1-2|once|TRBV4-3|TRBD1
CASSQGRDRGLFYGYTF
TGCGCCAGCAGCCAAGGGAGGGACAGGGGACTTTTCTATGGCTACACCTTC
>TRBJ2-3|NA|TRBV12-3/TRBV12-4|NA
CASSLTLGLTQYF
TGTGCCAGCAGTCTCACACTAGGGTTAACGCAGTATTTT
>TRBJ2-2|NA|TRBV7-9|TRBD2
CASRGSSGIPNTGELFF
TGTGCCAGCCGCGGGTCTAGCGGGATCCCGAACACCGGGGAGCTGTTTTTT
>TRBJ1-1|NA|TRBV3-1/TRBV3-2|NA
CASSLTTGTGTNTEAFF
TGTGCCAGCAGCCTTACCACGGGAACAGGGACGAACACTGAAGCTTTCTTT
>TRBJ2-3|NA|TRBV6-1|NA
CASSFDYSTDTQYF
TGTGCCAGCAGCTTCGACTACAGCACAGATACGCAGTATTTT
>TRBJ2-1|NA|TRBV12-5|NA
CASGRDSAYNEQFF
TGTGCTAGTGGCAGGGACTCGGCCTACAATGAGCAGTTCTTC
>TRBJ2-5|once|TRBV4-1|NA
CASSQVVSRGETQYF
TGCGCCAGCAGCCAGGTAGTCTCGCGCGGAGAGACCCAGTACTTC
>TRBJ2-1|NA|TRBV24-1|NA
CATRGQARSSYNEQFF
TGTGCCACCCGAGGGCAGGCCCGAAGCTCCTACAATGAGCAGTTCTTC
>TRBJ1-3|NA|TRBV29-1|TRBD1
CSGEDRGLGNTIYF
TGCAGCGGGGAGGACAGGGGGCTAGGAAACACCATATATTTT
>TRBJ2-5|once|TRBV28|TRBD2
CASSRRGTSGNRDF
TGTGCCAGCAGTCGCAGGGGGACTAGCGGGAACCGGGACTTC